Each of the 29 T cell receptor beta chains below was sequenced from the same sample in a study of blood T cell repertoires in COVID-19. Clones were read by immunoSEQ multiplex PCR, and TCRdb kept only the in-frame ones, dropping some. The sample has fewer than 350,000 clones; 75% to 90% are singletons. Specimen: PBMCs or T cells enriched from blood (not recorded which). All receptors come from a woman younger than 45 with acute COVID-19.

The chain carries TRBV10-3 and TRBJ1-3, with D possibly being TRBD1 (6 bases). Germline V gene sequence: CDR1 ENHRY, CDR2 SYGVKD. Trimming took 3 bases from V and 4 from J, leaving 10 bases between them. This CDR3 has 14 residues. In nucleotides, the CDR3 is TGTGCCATCAGTGATCAGGGGTTAGGAAACACCATATATTTT. The encoded protein is CAISDQGLGNTIYF.

The table lists this clone with a few counts. The V call is TRBV2, the J call TRBJ2-1; no firm D call. The CDR3 is 15 residues long. Between the trimmed V and J ends, which lost 6 bases and 0 bases, there was a span of 12 bases. The germline CDR1 and CDR2 sequences are SNHLY and FYNNEI. The CDR3 region is CASRLSMSSYNEQFF. CDR3 DNA sequence: TGTGCCAGCAGGCTTTCAATGAGCTCCTACAATGAGCAGTTCTTC. Supplemented by reference TRBV2 and TRBJ2-1, the full variable domain reads EPEVTQTPSHQVTQMGQEVILRCVPISNHLYFYWYRQILGQKVEFLVSFYNNEISEKSEIFDDQFSVERPDGSNFTLKIRSTKLEDSAMYFCASRLSMSSYNEQFFGPGTRLTVL.

The chain couples TRBV30 to TRBJ1-3, with D possibly TRBD1 on 5 matching bases. The CDR3 extends over 16 amino acids. The V gene lost 4 bases and the J gene lost 0 bases, with 16 bases spanning the gap. The germline gives CDR1 GTSNPN, CDR2 SVGIG (reference sequence). CDR3 sequence reads: CAWTYGASSSGNTIYF. CDR3 nucleotide sequence: TGTGCCTGGACCTATGGGGCCTCTAGCTCTGGAAACACCATATATTTT.

This chain connects TRBV27 to TRBJ2-1; 9 nucleotides align to TRBD2. Germline trimming cut 9 bases from V and 5 bases from J; bases unmatched to any gene: 8. Germline V CDR1 and CDR2: MNHEY, SMNVEV (reference sequence). There are 14 residues in the CDR3. This CDR3 is CASGAGGPDNEQFF. CDR3 in DNA: TGTGCCAGTGGGGCGGGAGGGCCAGACAATGAGCAGTTCTTC.

The chain has TRBV12-3 or TRBV12-4 and TRBJ2-1, with a tentative D call TRBD1 (5 bases). This CDR3 has 11 residues. The V end was cut by 6 bases, the J end by 8 bases, with 8 bases between. CDR3 loop: CASRTGHEQFF. In DNA, the CDR3 is TGTGCCAGCAGAACAGGCCATGAGCAGTTCTTC.

The V and J genes are TRBV25-1 and TRBJ2-2; D possibly corresponds to TRBD2 (5 bases). This CDR3 comprises 15 residues. From germline, CDR1 is MGHDK and CDR2 SYGVNS. With 3 bases removed from V and 0 bases from J, the gap between germline ends came to 8 bases. The CDR3 DNA is TGTGCCAGCAGTGACAGGACTGCGAACACCGGGGAGCTGTTTTTT. It is translated as CASSDRTANTGELFF. The variable domain in full, with the rest retrieved from reference TRBV25-1 and TRBJ2-2, is EADIYQTPRYLVIGTGKKITLECSQTMGHDKMYWYQQDPGMELHLIHYSYGVNSTEKGDLSSESTVSRIRTEHFPLTLESARPSHTSQYLCASSDRTANTGELFFGEGSRLTVL.

In its sample, this clone was seen once. J is TRBJ1-2 and V is TRBV2; possibly TRBD1 for D (5 bases). This CDR3 spans 12 amino acids. Germline CDR1 and CDR2: SNHLY and FYNNEI. Trimming took 6 bases from V and 7 from J, leaving 12 bases between them. This chain's CDR3 is CASRWQGLGYTF. CDR3 DNA sequence: TGTGCCAGCAGGTGGCAGGGACTTGGCTACACCTTC. Complete variable domain (other parts from reference TRBV2 and TRBJ1-2): EPEVTQTPSHQVTQMGQEVILRCVPISNHLYFYWYRQILGQKVEFLVSFYNNEISEKSEIFDDQFSVERPDGSNFTLKIRSTKLEDSAMYFCASRWQGLGYTFGSGTRLTVV.

The rearrangement links TRBV12-3 or TRBV12-4 to TRBJ2-2; D is ambiguous. The CDR3 extends over 13 amino acids. Deletions cut 3 bases from V and 7 bases from J, with 9 bases between. The chain's CDR3 is CASSFSPVGELFF. Here the CDR3 DNA reads TGTGCCAGCAGTTTCTCTCCGGTCGGGGAGCTGTTTTTT.

The chain employs TRBV4-3 and TRBJ2-1; 10 bases are a match to TRBD2. Germline lookup yields CDR1 LGHNA and CDR2 YSLEER. This CDR3 contains 15 residues. Trimming removed 0 bases from V and 10 bases from J; junction bases left unmatched: 6. CDR3 region: CASSQDRASGSEQFF. Here the CDR3 DNA reads TGCGCCAGCAGCCAAGATCGGGCTAGCGGGAGCGAGCAGTTCTTC.

The chain is built from TRBV19 and TRBJ1-5; D is ambiguous. CDR3 size: 13 residues. Germline CDR1 and CDR2: LNHDA and SQIVND (reference sequence). The ends were cut back, 1 base at V and 3 bases at J, with 4 bases in the middle. The CDR3 DNA reads as TGTGCCAGTAGTATAGGTTACAATCAGCCCCAGCATTTT. Amino acid sequence: CASSIGYNQPQHF.

This chain links TRBV5-6 with TRBJ2-3, with 8 bases aligning to TRBD2. From germline, CDR1 is SGHDT and CDR2 YYEEEE. The J segment lost 4 bases and the V segment lost 3 bases, leaving 7 bases of the junction unmatched. This CDR3 is built from 15 residues. This chain's CDR3 is CASSSGLDDADTQYF. Here the CDR3 DNA reads TGTGCCAGCAGCTCGGGACTAGATGACGCAGATACGCAGTATTTT.

The chain carries TRBV28 and TRBJ2-1, with D possibly matching TRBD1 (6 bases). Germline CDR1 reads MDHEN; CDR2 reads SYDVKM. V was trimmed by 6 bases and J by 9 bases, leaving 9 bases between them. This CDR3 has 11 amino acids. The CDR3 DNA is TGTGCCAGCAGAATCAGGGGTGAGCAGTTCTTC. Its protein is CASRIRGEQFF.

The rearrangement uses TRBV19 and TRBJ2-2; no clear D gene. CDR1 LNHDA and CDR2 SQIVND come from the germline V gene (reference sequence). Trimming took off 2 bases at V and 0 bases at J, with 10 bases between the two ends. The CDR3 contains 16 residues. The chain's CDR3 is CASSIYAVTNTGELFF. The CDR3 DNA follows: TGTGCCAGTAGTATATATGCAGTTACGAACACCGGGGAGCTGTTTTTT.

DNA for the CDR3: TGTGCCACCTGGGGACAGAGAAACTATGGCTACACCTTC. This codes for CATWGQRNYGYTF. The chain recombines TRBV3-1 (or the pseudogene TRBV3-2) with TRBJ1-2, with 7 bases fitting TRBD1. Trimming at V came to 10 bases and at J to 2 bases, leaving 7 bases not matched to a gene. The CDR3 contains 13 residues. Per the germline V gene, CDR1 is LGHDT and CDR2 is YNNKEL (reference sequence).

The chain recombines TRBV4-2 with TRBJ2-3; the match to TRBD2 covers 11 bases. The CDR3 totals 17 residues. CDR1 and CDR2 (germline): LGHNA, YNFKEQ. With 0 bases clipped from V and 2 bases from J, the junction kept 4 bases outside the gene matches. The CDR3, as DNA: TGTGCCAGCAGCCAAGAGGTAGCGGGAGGGCACACAGATACGCAGTATTTT. This gives the protein CASSQEVAGGHTDTQYF.

A few counts support this clone. The chain combines TRBV11-2 with TRBJ2-7, with D possibly TRBD1 on 5 matching bases. V was cut by 5 bases and J by 2 bases, with 19 bases left in between. The CDR3 extends over 16 amino acids. CDR1 is SGHAT and CDR2 is FQNNGV in the germline V gene. The CDR3 reads CASSTRGKTEAYEQYF. CDR3 sequence (DNA): TGTGCCAGCAGCACAAGGGGCAAGACAGAGGCCTACGAGCAGTACTTC.

The rearrangement uses TRBV6-2 or TRBV6-3 and TRBJ1-1; D is unclear. Germline lookup yields CDR1 MNHEY and CDR2 SVGEGT. The CDR3 covers 15 residues. V lost 0 bases and J lost 6, with 14 bases in between. The CDR3 nucleotides are TGTGCCAGCAGTTACTCCGGACTAGGGAAGCCTGAAGCTTTCTTT. Protein: CASSYSGLGKPEAFF.

V is TRBV19 and J is TRBJ2-7; 11 positions agree with TRBD2. The CDR3 covers 13 residues. CDR1 LNHDA and CDR2 SQIVND come from the germline V gene (reference sequence). V dropped 11 bases and J dropped 4; count of bases not matched to a gene: 7. As DNA, the CDR3 is TGTGCCTCCTCCACTAGCGGGAGTTACGAGCAGTACTTC. Translating it yields CASSTSGSYEQYF.

This chain connects TRBV10-3 to TRBJ2-1, with D unresolved. Germline V CDR1 and CDR2: ENHRY, SYGVKD. The CDR3 is 13 residues long. V was clipped by 2 bases and J by 4 bases, with 6 bases between them. CDR3 bases: TGTGCCATCAGTGAGACTAAGTACAATGAGCAGTTCTTC. As protein: CAISETKYNEQFF.

J is TRBJ2-2 and V is TRBV13, with D unclear. V dropped 11 bases and J dropped 4 bases, with 14 bases sitting between them. This CDR3 is 13 amino acids long. The germline CDR1 and CDR2 sequences are PRHDT and FYEKMQ (reference sequence). This CDR3 is CASTTERTGELFF. The CDR3 DNA is TGTGCCTCGACCACTGAGCGCACCGGGGAGCTGTTTTTT.

The CDR3 region is CASSEGLAGDGNEQFF. The CDR3 region has the DNA TGTGCCAGCAGTGAGGGACTAGCGGGAGACGGCAATGAGCAGTTCTTC. This chain connects TRBV2 to TRBJ2-1; 14 positions agree with TRBD2. Germline CDR1 is SNHLY and CDR2 is FYNNEI. The J segment lost 6 bases and the V segment lost 3 bases, leaving 4 bases of the junction unmatched. The CDR3 length is 16 residues.

This clone has just one count. The rearrangement links TRBV7-2 to TRBJ1-1; possibly TRBD1 for D (6 bases). CDR1 is SGHTA and CDR2 is FQGNSA in the germline V gene. This CDR3 has 13 amino acids. The V end was cut by 1 base, the J end by 3 bases, with 6 bases between. CDR3 residues: CASSLDRDTEAFF. The CDR3 DNA is TGTGCCAGCAGCTTAGACAGGGACACTGAAGCTTTCTTT. Drawing the rest from reference TRBV7-2 and TRBJ1-1, the complete variable domain is GAGVSQSPSNKVTEKGKDVELRCDPISGHTALYWYRQSLGQGLEFLIYFQGNSAPDKSGLPSDRFSAERTGGSVSTLTIQRTQQEDSAVYLCASSLDRDTEAFFGQGTRLTVV.

The chain couples TRBV29-1 to TRBJ2-5; no reliable D call. Germline V gives CDR1 SQVTM, CDR2 ANQGSEA. V was cut by 0 bases and J by 5 bases, with 4 bases left in between. The CDR3 covers 11 residues. The CDR3 loop is CSVEDLETQYF. The CDR3 DNA sequence: TGCAGCGTTGAAGACCTGGAGACCCAGTACTTC. The full variable domain, its missing parts supplied by reference TRBV29-1 and TRBJ2-5, is SAVISQKPSRDICQRGTSLTIQCQVDSQVTMMFWYRQQPGQSLTLIATANQGSEATYESGFVIDKFPISRPNLTFSTLTVSNMSPEDSSIYLCSVEDLETQYFGPGTRLLVL.

This clone turned up a few times. V gene TRBV7-6 combines with J gene TRBJ1-6; 7 bases fit TRBD1. V trimming: 5 bases; J trimming: 7 bases; junction bases outside the gene matches: 5. The germline CDR1 and CDR2 sequences are SGHVS and FNYEAQ. The CDR3 is made up of 14 amino acids. The CDR3 reads CASSLTGSNSPLHF. DNA for the CDR3: TGTGCCAGCAGCCTGACAGGGTCGAATTCACCCCTCCACTTT.

CDR3 coding DNA: TGTGCCAGCACCCTCCATGGCGGGAGGCGCAATAGTACGCAGTATTTT. Translation gives CASTLHGGRRNSTQYF. V usage is TRBV13 and J usage is TRBJ2-3; the match to TRBD2 covers 8 bases. In germline, CDR1 is PRHDT, CDR2 FYEKMQ (reference sequence). The CDR3 is 16 amino acids. Germline trimming cut 7 bases from V and 8 bases from J; bases unmatched to any gene: 17.

This sequence joins TRBV7-9 and TRBJ2-1; 7 bases agree with TRBD2. V dropped 0 bases and J dropped 3; count of bases not matched to a gene: 5. Looked up from germline, CDR1 is SEHNR and CDR2 is FQNEAQ (reference sequence). This CDR3 is 16 amino acids long. Here the CDR3 reads CASSLAGREVYNEQFF. DNA of the CDR3: TGTGCCAGCAGCTTAGCTGGTCGGGAGGTCTACAATGAGCAGTTCTTC. The entire variable domain, with the rest obtained from reference TRBV7-9 and TRBJ2-1, is as follows: DTGVSQNPRHKITKRGQNVTFRCDPISEHNRLYWYRQTLGQGPEFLTYFQNEAQLEKSRLLSDRFSAERPKGSFSTLEIQRTEQGDSAMYLCASSLAGREVYNEQFFGPGTRLTVL.

J is TRBJ2-7 and V is TRBV29-1, with 7 bases identical to TRBD2. Germline assignment: CDR1 SQVTM and CDR2 ANQGSEA. The ends lost 2 bases at V and 0 bases at J; junction bases unmatched: 13. The CDR3 length is 17 residues. CDR3 residues: CSVEYVSGLTSSYEQYF. CDR3 DNA sequence: TGCAGCGTTGAATACGTTAGCGGGCTTACTAGCTCCTACGAGCAGTACTTC.

V usage is TRBV5-8 and J usage is TRBJ1-1; D is ambiguous. Germline-derived CDR1 and CDR2 are SGHTS and YDEGEE. The CDR3 is 15 amino acids. Between the trimmed V and J ends, which lost 4 bases and 0 bases, there was a span of 13 bases. DNA of the CDR3: TGTGCCAGCAGCACTTCCGGGTACATGAACACTGAAGCTTTCTTT. The encoded protein is CASSTSGYMNTEAFF.

This rearrangement joins TRBV28 to TRBJ1-2, with 8 bases matching TRBD1. Germline trimming cut 7 bases from V and 6 bases from J; bases unmatched to any gene: 10. Germline V lookup: CDR1 MDHEN, CDR2 SYDVKM. The CDR3 is 14 amino acids. For the CDR3, the DNA is TGTGCCAGCACCCTTCCGGACAGGGTGGATGGCTACACCTTC. The encoded protein is CASTLPDRVDGYTF.